One sample yielded the 15 T cell receptor beta chains listed below, sequenced in a study of T cell changes during pregnancy in multiple sclerosis (dated by TCRdb to 2018 to 2020). Receptor libraries were prepared by the immunoSEQ multiplex PCR assay. The clones in this table, taken by TCRdb from immuneACCESS, are in-frame only. Not every clone is retained; where verified, under half of the shortfall comes from an unresolved V gene, and the cause of the rest is unknown. This sample holds about 71,000 clones; 90% to 95% were observed only once. The ten largest make up over 1% of the sample. The specimen comprised peripheral blood, sampled in the third trimester of pregnancy. The source of these receptors is a female donor with multiple sclerosis, enrolled in a pregnancy study.

The CDR3, as DNA: TGCGCCAGCAGCCAAGATACGCGGGGGGAAACCTACGAGCAGTACTTC. Protein: CASSQDTRGETYEQYF. This chain uses TRBV4-3 with TRBJ2-7, with 8 bases fitting TRBD2. Germline assignment: CDR1 LGHNA and CDR2 YSLEER. The V and J ends lost 0 bases and 2 bases, in that order; junction bases with no gene match: 6. The CDR3 length is 16 residues.

J is TRBJ1-1 and V is TRBV2; D is unclear. The V gene's germline CDR1 is SNHLY and CDR2 FYNNEI. The CDR3 consists of 16 residues. Deletions cut 5 bases from V and 1 base from J, with 17 bases between. Here the CDR3 DNA reads TGTGCCAGCAGTTTCGATCAACTCATCACGAACACTGAAGCTTTCTTT. Translated, it gives CASSFDQLITNTEAFF.

V gene TRBV10-3 combines with J gene TRBJ2-7; TRBD1 agrees at 7 bases. Losses at the gene ends were 3 bases for V and 4 bases for J; bases not matched to a gene: 9. The CDR3 is 15 amino acids. The germline CDR1 and CDR2 sequences are ENHRY and SYGVKD. CDR3 in amino acids: CAISDSDRVWYEQYF. DNA for the CDR3: TGTGCCATCAGTGATTCTGACAGGGTTTGGTACGAGCAGTACTTC.

This chain joins TRBV19 and TRBJ1-1; no firm D call. V lost 9 bases, J lost 5 bases, and 16 bases lay in between. This CDR3 comprises 13 residues. Germline lookup yields CDR1 LNHDA and CDR2 SQIVND (reference sequence). CDR3 DNA sequence: TGTGCCAGCAATTCAGGCGAGTGGACTGAAGCTTTCTTT. It translates to CASNSGEWTEAFF.

V and J are TRBV5-4 and TRBJ2-1; TRBD2 aligns across 9 bases. CDR3 size: 15 residues. Losses at the gene ends were 4 bases for V and 2 bases for J; bases not matched to a gene: 4. Germline V lookup: CDR1 SGHNT, CDR2 YYREEE (reference sequence). The DNA for the CDR3 is TGTGCCAGCAGCCCCGGACTAGCGACCTACAATGAGCAGTTCTTC. Residues: CASSPGLATYNEQFF.

The gene calls are TRBV6-6 and TRBJ2-1; a weak D match, TRBD2 (6 bases). The CDR3 consists of 15 residues. The germline V gene has CDR1 MNHNY and CDR2 SVGAGI (reference sequence). Trimming took off 5 bases at V and 2 bases at J, with 13 bases between the two ends. The chain's CDR3 is CASSTRDSPYNEQFF. The CDR3 bases are TGTGCCAGCAGTACCCGGGACTCCCCCTACAATGAGCAGTTCTTC.

This clone occurred a few times. The chain recombines TRBV12-5 with TRBJ1-1; D not certain. The CDR3 consists of 13 residues. The germline gives CDR1 LGHNT, CDR2 FRNRAP. V gave up 6 bases and J gave up 1 base, with 9 bases separating them. Written as DNA, the CDR3 is TGTGCTAGTGGCCCCCCAGGGAACACTGAAGCTTTCTTT. Translation: CASGPPGNTEAFF. Looking up the rest from reference TRBV12-5 and TRBJ1-1 gives the full variable domain: DARVTQTPRHKVTEMGQEVTMRCQPILGHNTVFWYRQTMMQGLELLAYFRNRAPLDDSGMPKDRFSAEMPDATLATLKIQPSEPRDSAVYFCASGPPGNTEAFFGQGTRLTVV.

This clone occurred once. The chain is built from TRBV5-1 and TRBJ1-1; 7 positions match TRBD1. The CDR3 has 15 residues. The germline CDR1 and CDR2 sequences are SGHRS and YFSETQ. V shed 4 bases, J shed 1 base, and the junction held 7 bases outside the gene matches. The CDR3 DNA sequence: TGCGCCAGCAGCCCAACAGGGGTGGCGAACACTGAAGCTTTCTTT. This translates into CASSPTGVANTEAFF. Filled out from reference TRBV5-1 and TRBJ1-1, the complete variable domain reads KAGVTQTPRYLIKTRGQQVTLSCSPISGHRSVSWYQQTPGQGLQFLFEYFSETQRNKGNFPGRFSGRQFSNSRSEMNVSTLELGDSALYLCASSPTGVANTEAFFGQGTRLTVV.

Note on this clone: A read error may produce the germline difference seen at one junction end. This sequence joins TRBV6-1 and TRBJ2-1; D possibly corresponds to TRBD2 (6 bases). The CDR3 runs 13 residues. Germline lookup yields CDR1 MNHNS and CDR2 SASEGT. The CDR3 DNA sequence: TGCAGCCACCGGGACTCGACCCTCAATGAGCAGTTCTTC. Its protein is CSHRDSTLNEQFF.

This clone was found a few times. V and J are TRBV7-9 and TRBJ1-2; D possibly corresponds to TRBD1 (5 bases). The CDR3 runs 15 residues. Trimming removed 1 base at V and 8 bases at J, with 17 bases between. From germline, CDR1 is SEHNR and CDR2 FQNEAQ (reference sequence). This CDR3 is CASSLGQSSLSGYTF. In DNA form, the CDR3 reads TGTGCCAGCAGCTTAGGACAGTCATCTCTATCCGGCTACACCTTC.

V usage is TRBV5-1 and J usage is TRBJ1-1; tentatively, D is TRBD1 (5 bases). This CDR3 is 13 amino acids long. The V and J ends lost 3 bases and 4 bases respectively, with 10 bases between them. CDR1 SGHRS and CDR2 YFSETQ come from the germline V gene. The CDR3: CASSSDGGTEAFF. CDR3 bases: TGCGCCAGCAGCTCGGACGGGGGCACTGAAGCTTTCTTT. The full variable domain, with the rest looked up from reference TRBV5-1 and TRBJ1-1, is KAGVTQTPRYLIKTRGQQVTLSCSPISGHRSVSWYQQTPGQGLQFLFEYFSETQRNKGNFPGRFSGRQFSNSRSEMNVSTLELGDSALYLCASSSDGGTEAFFGQGTRLTVV.

This clone has just one count. This chain connects TRBV7-2 to TRBJ1-1, with a possible D match to TRBD1 (5 bases). Germline V lookup: CDR1 SGHTA, CDR2 FQGNSA. This CDR3 spans 14 amino acids. V dropped 1 base and J dropped 5 bases, with 11 bases sitting between them. CDR3 sequence reads: CASSLDRSGTEAFF. CDR3 coding DNA: TGTGCCAGCAGCTTAGATCGGTCAGGGACTGAAGCTTTCTTT.

The V gene is TRBV2, the J gene TRBJ1-3, with 9 bases matching TRBD1. Germline assignment: CDR1 SNHLY and CDR2 FYNNEI. This CDR3 region has 15 residues. V lost 5 bases and J lost 2; bases outside the gene matches: 4. CDR3 residues: CASSLDRGAGNTIYF. The CDR3 bases are TGTGCCAGCAGTCTGGACAGGGGAGCTGGAAACACCATATATTTT.

V is TRBV29-1 and J is TRBJ2-1; D may be TRBD1 (6 bases). CDR1 and CDR2 from the germline V gene are SQVTM and ANQGSEA. V lost 4 bases and J 0 bases, leaving 10 bases between the germline ends. This CDR3 contains 14 residues. The CDR3 is CSVVTGFSYNEQFF. DNA of the CDR3: TGCAGCGTTGTGACAGGCTTCTCCTACAATGAGCAGTTCTTC.

This clone was observed a few times. The identical CDR3 is also encoded by other nucleotide sequences in the sample. The chain is built from TRBV6-4 and TRBJ2-7, with 8 positions matching TRBD2. There are 15 residues in the CDR3. CDR1 and CDR2 from the germline V gene are MRHNA and SNTAGT. V lost 3 bases to trimming and J lost 0 bases; unmatched junction nucleotides: 4. The CDR3: CASSEGLAGSYEQYF. CDR3 coding DNA: TGTGCCAGCAGTGAAGGTCTAGCGGGCTCCTACGAGCAGTACTTC.